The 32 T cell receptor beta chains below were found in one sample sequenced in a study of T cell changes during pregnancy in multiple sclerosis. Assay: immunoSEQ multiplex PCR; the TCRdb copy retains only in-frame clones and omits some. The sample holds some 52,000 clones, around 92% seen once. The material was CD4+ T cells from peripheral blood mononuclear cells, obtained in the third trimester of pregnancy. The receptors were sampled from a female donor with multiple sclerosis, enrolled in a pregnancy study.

The CDR3 DNA follows: TGTGCCAGCAGCCAAGCCCTAGCGGCCAATGAGCAGTTCTTC. Its protein product is CASSQALAANEQFF. The chain recombines TRBV14 with TRBJ2-1; 7 bases line up with TRBD2. Unmatched junction bases numbered 3, after V lost 1 base and J lost 6 bases. Germline CDR1 reads SGHDN; CDR2 reads FVKESK. This CDR3 comprises 14 residues.

In nucleotides, the CDR3 is TGTGCCAGCAGGTACGGCTCGGGGGACTATGGCTACACCTTC. This gives the protein CASRYGSGDYGYTF. The chain uses TRBV7-9 and TRBJ1-2; weak D call: TRBD1 (5 bases). The germline V and J ends were trimmed by 6 bases and 3 bases, with 14 bases remaining between them. The CDR3 consists of 14 residues. Germline CDR1 is SEHNR and CDR2 is FQNEAQ (reference sequence).

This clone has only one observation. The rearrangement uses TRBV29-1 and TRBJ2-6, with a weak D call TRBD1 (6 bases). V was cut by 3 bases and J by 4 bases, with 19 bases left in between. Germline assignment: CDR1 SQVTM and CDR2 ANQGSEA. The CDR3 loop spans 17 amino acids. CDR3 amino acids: CSVEEGVRGAGANVLTF. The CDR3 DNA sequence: TGCAGCGTTGAGGAAGGGGTCAGGGGAGCGGGGGCCAACGTCCTGACTTTC.

Here the CDR3 reads CSARGRGVGTDTQYF. The CDR3, as DNA: TGCAGCGCACGTGGGAGGGGGGTAGGCACAGATACGCAGTATTTT. The chain joins TRBV29-1 to TRBJ2-3, with D possibly TRBD2 on 7 matching bases. The V gene lost 7 bases and the J gene lost 1 base, with 18 bases spanning the gap. CDR1 SQVTM and CDR2 ANQGSEA come from the germline V gene. The CDR3 consists of 15 residues.

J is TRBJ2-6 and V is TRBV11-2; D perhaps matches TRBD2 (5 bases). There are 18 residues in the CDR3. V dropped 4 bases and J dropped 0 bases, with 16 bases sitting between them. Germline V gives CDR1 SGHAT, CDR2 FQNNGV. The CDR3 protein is CASSSFKSLVSGANVLTF. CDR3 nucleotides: TGTGCCAGCAGCTCCTTCAAATCACTAGTCTCTGGGGCCAACGTCCTGACTTTC.

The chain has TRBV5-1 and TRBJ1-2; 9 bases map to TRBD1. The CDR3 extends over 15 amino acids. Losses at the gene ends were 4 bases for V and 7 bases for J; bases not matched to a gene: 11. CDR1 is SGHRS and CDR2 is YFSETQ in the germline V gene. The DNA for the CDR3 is TGCGCCAGCAGCCAGAATACAGGGGGCCAGGCTGGCTACACCTTC. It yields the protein CASSQNTGGQAGYTF.

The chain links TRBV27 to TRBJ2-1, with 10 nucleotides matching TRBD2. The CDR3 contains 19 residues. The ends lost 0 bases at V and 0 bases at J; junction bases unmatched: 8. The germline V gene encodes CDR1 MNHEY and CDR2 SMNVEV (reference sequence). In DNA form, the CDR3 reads TGTGCCAGCAGTTTATCGATAGCGGGAGGTAGGAGCTCCTACAATGAGCAGTTCTTC. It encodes CASSLSIAGGRSSYNEQFF.

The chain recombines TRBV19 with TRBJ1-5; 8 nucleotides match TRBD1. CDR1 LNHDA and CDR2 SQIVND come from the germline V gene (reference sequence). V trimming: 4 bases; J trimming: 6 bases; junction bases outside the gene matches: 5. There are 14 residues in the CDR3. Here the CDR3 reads CASSTSGGGQPQHF. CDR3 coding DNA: TGTGCCAGTAGTACTTCAGGGGGCGGTCAGCCCCAGCATTTT.

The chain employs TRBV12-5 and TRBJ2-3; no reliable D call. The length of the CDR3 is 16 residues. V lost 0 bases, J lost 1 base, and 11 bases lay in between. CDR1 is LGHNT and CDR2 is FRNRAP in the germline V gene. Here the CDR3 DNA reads TGTGCTAGTGGTTTGGTATCAGGCGTCGGCACAGATACGCAGTATTTT. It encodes CASGLVSGVGTDTQYF.

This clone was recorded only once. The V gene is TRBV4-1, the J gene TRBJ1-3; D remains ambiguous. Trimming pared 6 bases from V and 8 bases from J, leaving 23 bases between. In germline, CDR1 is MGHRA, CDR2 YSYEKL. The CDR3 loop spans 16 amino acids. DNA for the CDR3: TGCGCCAGCAGAAATACGGATACGGGGAAGATAGACACCATATATTTT. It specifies CASRNTDTGKIDTIYF.

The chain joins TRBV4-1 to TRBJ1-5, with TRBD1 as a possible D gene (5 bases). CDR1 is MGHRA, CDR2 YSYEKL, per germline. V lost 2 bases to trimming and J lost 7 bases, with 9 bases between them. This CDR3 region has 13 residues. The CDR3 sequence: CASSQRQTQPQHF. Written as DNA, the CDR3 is TGCGCCAGCAGCCAAAGACAGACCCAGCCCCAGCATTTT.

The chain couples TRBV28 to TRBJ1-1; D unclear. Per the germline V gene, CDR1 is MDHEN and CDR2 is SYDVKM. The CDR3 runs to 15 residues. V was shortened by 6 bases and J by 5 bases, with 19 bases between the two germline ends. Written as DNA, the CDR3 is TGTGCCAGCAGAGTCTCCTTGGCAACACAGACTGAAGCTTTCTTT. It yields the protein CASRVSLATQTEAFF. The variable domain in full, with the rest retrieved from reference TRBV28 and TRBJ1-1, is DVKVTQSSRYLVKRTGEKVFLECVQDMDHENMFWYRQDPGLGLRLIYFSYDVKMKEKGDIPEGYSVSREKKERFSLILESASTNQTSMYLCASRVSLATQTEAFFGQGTRLTVV.

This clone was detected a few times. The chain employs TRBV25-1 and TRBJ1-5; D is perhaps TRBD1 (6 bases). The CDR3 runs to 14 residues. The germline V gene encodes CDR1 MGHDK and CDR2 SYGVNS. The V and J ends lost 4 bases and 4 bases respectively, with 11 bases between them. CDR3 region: CASSGIGGNQPQHF. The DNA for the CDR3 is TGTGCCAGCAGTGGCATAGGGGGAAATCAGCCCCAGCATTTT.

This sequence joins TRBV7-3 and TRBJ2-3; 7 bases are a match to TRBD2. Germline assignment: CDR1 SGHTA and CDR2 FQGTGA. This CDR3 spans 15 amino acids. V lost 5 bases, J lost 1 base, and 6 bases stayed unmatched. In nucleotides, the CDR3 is TGTGCCAGCAGCCGGGTAGCGGGCCGCACAGATACGCAGTATTTT. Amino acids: CASSRVAGRTDTQYF.

The CDR3 nucleotides read TGTGCCTGGAGTGGTCAGGGAGAGACCCAGTACTTC. Translating gives CAWSGQGETQYF. This chain connects TRBV30 to TRBJ2-5, with D possibly matching TRBD1 (5 bases). Trimming took 1 base from V and 4 from J, leaving 7 bases between them. This CDR3 comprises 12 residues. In germline, CDR1 is GTSNPN, CDR2 SVGIG (reference sequence). The full variable domain, its missing parts supplied by reference TRBV30 and TRBJ2-5, is SQTIHQWPATLVQPVGSPLSLECTVEGTSNPNLYWYRQAAGRGLQLLFYSVGIGQISSEVPQNLSASRPQDRQFILSSKKLLLSDSGFYLCAWSGQGETQYFGPGTRLLVL.

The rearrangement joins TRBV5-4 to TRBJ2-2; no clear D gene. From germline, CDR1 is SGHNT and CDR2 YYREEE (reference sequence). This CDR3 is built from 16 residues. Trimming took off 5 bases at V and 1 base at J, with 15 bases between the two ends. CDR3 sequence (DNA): TGTGCCAGCAGTGTCCCAGGCCCCAAGAACACCGGGGAGCTGTTTTTT. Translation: CASSVPGPKNTGELFF.

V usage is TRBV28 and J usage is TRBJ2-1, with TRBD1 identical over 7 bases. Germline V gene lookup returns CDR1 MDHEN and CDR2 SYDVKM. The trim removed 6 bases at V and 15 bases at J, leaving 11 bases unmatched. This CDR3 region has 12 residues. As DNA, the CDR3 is TGTGCCAGCAGCTCCTCAAGGGGGCCGGCGTTCTTC. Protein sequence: CASSSSRGPAFF.

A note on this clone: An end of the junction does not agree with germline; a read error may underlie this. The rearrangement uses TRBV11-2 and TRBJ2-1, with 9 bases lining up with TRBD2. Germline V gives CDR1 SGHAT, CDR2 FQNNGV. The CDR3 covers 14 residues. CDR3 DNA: TGTGCCAGCAGCTTAGATGTAGGGGGCGGGAGGGGGGTCTTC. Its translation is CASSLDVGGGRGVF.

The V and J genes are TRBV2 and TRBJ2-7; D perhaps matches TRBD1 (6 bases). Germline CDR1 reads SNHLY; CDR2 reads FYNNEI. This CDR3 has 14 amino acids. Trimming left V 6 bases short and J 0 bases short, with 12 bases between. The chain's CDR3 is CASRQGRSSYEQYF. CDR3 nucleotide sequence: TGTGCCAGCAGACAGGGACGGAGCTCCTACGAGCAGTACTTC.

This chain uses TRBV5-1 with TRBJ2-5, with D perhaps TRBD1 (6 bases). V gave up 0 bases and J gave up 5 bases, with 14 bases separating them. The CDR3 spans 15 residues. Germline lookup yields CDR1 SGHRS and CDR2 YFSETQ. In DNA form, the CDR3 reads TGCGCCAGCAGCTTGGTAACAGGGATGAGGGAGACCCAGTACTTC. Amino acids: CASSLVTGMRETQYF.

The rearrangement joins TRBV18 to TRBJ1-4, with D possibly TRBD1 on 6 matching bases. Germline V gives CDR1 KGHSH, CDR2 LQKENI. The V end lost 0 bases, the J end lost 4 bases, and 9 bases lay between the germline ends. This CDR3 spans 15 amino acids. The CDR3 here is CASSPPGQFNEKLFF. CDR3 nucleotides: TGTGCCAGCTCACCACCAGGACAGTTTAATGAAAAACTGTTTTTT.

The CDR3 is CASSLTDSSGNTIYF. The CDR3 DNA follows: TGTGCCAGCAGTCTTACAGACAGTAGTGGAAACACCATATATTTT. The J gene is TRBJ1-3, the V gene TRBV9; the D gene is possibly TRBD1 (5 bases). This CDR3 has 15 amino acids. Trimming took 5 bases from V and 3 from J, leaving 15 bases between them. CDR1 and CDR2 from the germline V gene are SGDLS and YYNGEE.

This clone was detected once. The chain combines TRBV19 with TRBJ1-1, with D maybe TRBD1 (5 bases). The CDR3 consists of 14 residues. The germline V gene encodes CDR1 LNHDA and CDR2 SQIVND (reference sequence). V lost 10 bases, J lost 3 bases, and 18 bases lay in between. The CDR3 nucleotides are TGTGCCACCACTTGGTCGGCGGGGGACACTGAAGCTTTCTTT. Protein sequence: CATTWSAGDTEAFF.

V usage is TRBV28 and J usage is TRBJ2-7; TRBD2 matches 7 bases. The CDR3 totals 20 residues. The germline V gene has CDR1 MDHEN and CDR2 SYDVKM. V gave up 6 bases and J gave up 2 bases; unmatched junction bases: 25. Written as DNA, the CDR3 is TGTGCCAGCAGCGCCCACACCCAGGGTTCTGGCGGGAGTCGGCCCTACGAGCAGTACTTC. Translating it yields CASSAHTQGSGGSRPYEQYF.

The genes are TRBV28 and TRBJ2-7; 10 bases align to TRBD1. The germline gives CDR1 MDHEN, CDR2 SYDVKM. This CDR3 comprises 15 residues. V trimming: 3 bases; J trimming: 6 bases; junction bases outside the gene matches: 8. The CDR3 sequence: CASSFIGTGESEQYF. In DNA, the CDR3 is TGTGCCAGCAGTTTCATCGGGACAGGGGAATCCGAGCAGTACTTC.

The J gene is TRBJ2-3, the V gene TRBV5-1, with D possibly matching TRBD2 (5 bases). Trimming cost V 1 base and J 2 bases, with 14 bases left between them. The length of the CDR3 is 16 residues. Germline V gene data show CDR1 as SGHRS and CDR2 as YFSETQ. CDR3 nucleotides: TGCGCCAGCAGCTTGACGGCTAGCACATCCACAGATACGCAGTATTTT. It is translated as CASSLTASTSTDTQYF.

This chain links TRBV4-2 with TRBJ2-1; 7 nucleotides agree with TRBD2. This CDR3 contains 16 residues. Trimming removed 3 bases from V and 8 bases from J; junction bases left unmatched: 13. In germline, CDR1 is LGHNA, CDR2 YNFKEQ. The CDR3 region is CASSQRGLDGTDEQFF. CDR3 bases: TGTGCCAGCAGCCAGAGAGGACTAGACGGGACGGATGAGCAGTTCTTC.

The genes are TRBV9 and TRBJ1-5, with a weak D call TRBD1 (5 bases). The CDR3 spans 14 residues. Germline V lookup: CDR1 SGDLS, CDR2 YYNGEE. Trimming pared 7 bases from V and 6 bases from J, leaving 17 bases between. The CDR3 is CASLGKGRGQPQHF. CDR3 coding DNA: TGTGCCAGCCTGGGGAAGGGGAGGGGTCAGCCCCAGCATTTT.

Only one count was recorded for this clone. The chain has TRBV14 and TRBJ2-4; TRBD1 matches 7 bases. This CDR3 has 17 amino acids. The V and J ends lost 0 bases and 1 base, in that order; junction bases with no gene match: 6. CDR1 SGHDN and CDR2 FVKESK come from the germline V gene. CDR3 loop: CASSQEQGQGAKNIQYF. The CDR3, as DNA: TGTGCCAGCAGCCAAGAACAGGGGCAGGGGGCCAAAAACATTCAGTACTTC.

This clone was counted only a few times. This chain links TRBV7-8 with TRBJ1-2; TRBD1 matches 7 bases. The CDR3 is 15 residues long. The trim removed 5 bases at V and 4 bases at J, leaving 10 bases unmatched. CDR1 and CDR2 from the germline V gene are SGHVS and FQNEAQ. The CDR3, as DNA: TGTGCCAGCAGCCCCCGACAGGGTCCTAGCTATGGCTACACCTTC. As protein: CASSPRQGPSYGYTF. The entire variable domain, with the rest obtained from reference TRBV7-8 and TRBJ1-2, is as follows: GAGVSQSPRYKVAKRGQDVALRCDPISGHVSLFWYQQALGQGPEFLTYFQNEAQLDKSGLPSDRFFAERPEGSVSTLKIQRTQQEDSAVYLCASSPRQGPSYGYTFGSGTRLTVV.

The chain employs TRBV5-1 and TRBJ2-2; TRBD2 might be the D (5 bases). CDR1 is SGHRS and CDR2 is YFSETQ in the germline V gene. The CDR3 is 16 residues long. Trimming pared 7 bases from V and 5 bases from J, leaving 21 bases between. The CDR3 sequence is CASSIEAGPGTGELFF. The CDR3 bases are TGCGCCAGCTCTATCGAGGCTGGGCCGGGGACCGGGGAGCTGTTTTTT.

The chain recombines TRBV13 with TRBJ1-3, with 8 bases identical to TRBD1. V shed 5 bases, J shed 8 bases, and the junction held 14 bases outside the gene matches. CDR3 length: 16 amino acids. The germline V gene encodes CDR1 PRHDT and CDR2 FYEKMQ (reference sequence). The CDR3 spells CASSSRTGNRRDTIYF. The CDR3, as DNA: TGTGCCAGCAGCAGCCGGACAGGGAATAGGAGAGACACCATATATTTT.